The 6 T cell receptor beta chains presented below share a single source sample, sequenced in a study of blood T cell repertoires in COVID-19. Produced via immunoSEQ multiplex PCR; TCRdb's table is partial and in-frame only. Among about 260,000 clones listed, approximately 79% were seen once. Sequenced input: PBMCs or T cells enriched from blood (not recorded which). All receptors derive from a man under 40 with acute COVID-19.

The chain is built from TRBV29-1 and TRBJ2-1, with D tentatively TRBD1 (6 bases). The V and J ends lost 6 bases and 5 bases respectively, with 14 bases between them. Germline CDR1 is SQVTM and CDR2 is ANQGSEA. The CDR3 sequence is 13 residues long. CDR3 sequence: CSVRRGFDNEQFF. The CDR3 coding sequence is TGCAGCGTGCGAAGGGGGTTCGACAATGAGCAGTTCTTC.

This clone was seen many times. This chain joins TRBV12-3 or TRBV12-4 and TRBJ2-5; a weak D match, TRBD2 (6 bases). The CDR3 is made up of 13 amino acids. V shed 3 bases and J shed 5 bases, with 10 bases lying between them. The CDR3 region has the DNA TGTGCCAGCAGTTTGGCGGGGACGGAGACCCAGTACTTC. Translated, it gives CASSLAGTETQYF.

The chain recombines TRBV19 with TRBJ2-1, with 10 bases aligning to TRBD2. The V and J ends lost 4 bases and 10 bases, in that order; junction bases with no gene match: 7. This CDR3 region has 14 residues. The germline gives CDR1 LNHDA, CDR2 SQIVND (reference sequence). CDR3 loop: CASSTGLAFREQFF. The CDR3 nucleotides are TGTGCCAGTAGTACGGGACTAGCGTTTCGGGAGCAGTTCTTC.

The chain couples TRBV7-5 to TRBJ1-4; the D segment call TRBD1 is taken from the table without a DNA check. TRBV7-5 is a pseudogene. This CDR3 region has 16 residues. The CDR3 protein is CVRSPRGVRTNEKLFF. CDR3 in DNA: TGTGTCAGAAGCCCCAGGGGGGTAAGGACTAATGAAAAACTGTTTTTT.

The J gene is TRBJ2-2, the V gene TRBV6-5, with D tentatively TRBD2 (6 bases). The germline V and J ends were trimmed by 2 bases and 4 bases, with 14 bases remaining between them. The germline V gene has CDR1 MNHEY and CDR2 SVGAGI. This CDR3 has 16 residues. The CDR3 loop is CASSYNPSVSTGELFF. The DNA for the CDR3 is TGTGCCAGCAGTTACAACCCTAGCGTAAGCACCGGGGAGCTGTTTTTT.

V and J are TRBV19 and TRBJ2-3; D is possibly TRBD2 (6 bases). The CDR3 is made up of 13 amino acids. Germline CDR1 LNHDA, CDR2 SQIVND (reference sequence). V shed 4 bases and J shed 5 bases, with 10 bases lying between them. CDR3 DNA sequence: TGTGCCAGTAGTACGGGGGTACGAGATACGCAGTATTTT. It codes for CASSTGVRDTQYF.